The clone carrying this TCR beta chain has only a few counts. Its antigen is not known. Germline loops: CDR1 SQVTM, CDR2 ANQGSEA. The CDR3 is 14 residues long. V was trimmed by 1 base and J by 3 bases, leaving 11 bases between them. These data come from a study of glioma-infiltrating T cells. TCR alpha and beta CDR3 regions were amplified from RNA using iRepertoire nested multiplex PCR. Tissue mRNA or PBMC total RNA, 100-400 ng, went into one-step reverse transcription and amplification. MiXCR, applied by TCRdb to the multiplex PCR reads, yields one record per CDR3 protein. Among fewer than 200,000 distinct CDR3 sequences listed, approximately 30% were seen once. Points from the study as a whole: Very few CDR3 sequences were shared between tissue and blood.

Sequencing was performed on glioma tissue, nonneoplastic brain tissue, or PBMCs (not recorded which). The chain uses TRBV29-1 and TRBJ2-3, with TRBD1 as a possible D gene (6 bases). This TCR was recovered from a human donor with low-grade glioma or glioblastoma, undergoing nonglioma brain surgery, or in good health (not recorded which). CDR3 coding DNA: TGCAGCGTTGAAGCCAGGGGAAGGACAGATACGCAGTATTTT. Translated, it gives CSVEARGRTDTQYF.